This TCR beta chain was sequenced in a study of shared clonotypes between healthy human individuals. Trimming took 2 bases from V and 0 from J, leaving 11 bases between them. CDR1 is SQVTM, CDR2 ANQGSEA, per germline. The CDR3 has 15 residues. The repertoire was sequenced with immunoSEQ multiplex PCR; TCRdb's copy has only in-frame clones and lacks some. The sample consists of about 490,000 clones, around 85% of them appearing once. The rearrangement uses TRBV29-1 and TRBJ1-5, with D possibly being TRBD1 (5 bases). This clonotype was obtained from a woman between 35 and 50 years old in good health. Some clones in this sample may be carry-over from other donors' samples. The specimen was PBMCs. CDR3 nucleotides: TGCAGCGTTGAAAAGGGGCAGGATAGCAATCAGCCCCAGCATTTT. It yields the protein CSVEKGQDSNQPQHF.